The 4 T cell receptor beta chains presented below share a single source sample, sequenced in a study of early T cells in non-severe SARS-CoV-2 infection. TCRdb called the 5' RACE reads again in MiXCR, with one record for every CDR3 protein. Here the sample spans more than 35,000 distinct CDR3 sequences, around 3.9% being singletons. Material: whole blood. The receptors come from an adult who was a healthcare worker with PCR-confirmed SARS-CoV-2 infection or an uninfected control (not recorded which).

This clonotype was recorded at least ten times. This chain joins TRBV12-3 or TRBV12-4 and TRBJ2-3, with D possibly TRBD2 on 5 matching bases. CDR3 size: 14 residues. Trimming cost V 3 bases and J 2 bases, with 9 bases left between them. The CDR3 protein is CASSLERNTDTQYF. The CDR3 nucleotides read TGTGCCAGCAGTTTGGAGCGGAACACAGATACGCAGTATTTT.

As for this clonotype: It may be a read error: a sequence one base away is much more abundant. The chain couples TRBV19 to TRBJ2-3, with a tentative D call TRBD1 (6 bases). The germline V gene encodes CDR1 LNHDA and CDR2 SQIVND (reference sequence). The CDR3 is 16 amino acids. Here the CDR3 DNA reads TGTGTCAGTAGTATGACGACAGGACTTAGCACAGATACGCAGTATTTT. It codes for CVSSMTTGLSTDTQYF.

This clonotype showed up many times. The rearrangement joins TRBV12-3 or TRBV12-4 to TRBJ2-2; D not resolved. The V and J ends lost 6 bases and 0 bases respectively, with 20 bases between them. The CDR3 has 18 amino acids. The CDR3 loop reads CASRSPRWQRANTGELFF. CDR3 nucleotides: TGTGCCAGCAGATCCCCAAGGTGGCAGCGAGCGAACACCGGGGAGCTGTTTTTT.

This clonotype was seen a few times. The germline gene is not matched at one end of the junction; a read error may be the cause. The chain combines TRBV7-2 with TRBJ2-3; TRBD1 aligns across 7 bases. The germline CDR1 and CDR2 sequences are SGHTA and FQGNSA. The CDR3 is 14 residues long. CDR3: CVSSLGQGADTQYF. CDR3 nucleotides: TGTGTCAGCAGCTTAGGCCAGGGGGCAGATACGCAGTATTTT.